This T cell receptor beta chain was recorded in a study of cytomegalovirus exposure and HLA in healthy donors. Study observations and caveats: In a later analysis, the majority of CMV-associated beta chains seemingly showed HLA restriction. A further, later analysis showed that HLA-associated TCR beta chains (compared with equally common others) were more clonally expanded. Later analysis placed DRB1 highest and HLA-C lowest in TCR association rates, which differed by HLA locus.

A multiplex PCR was run with 60 Vbeta primers and 13 Jbeta primers. TCRdb keeps only in-frame clones here, not all; method: immunoSEQ multiplex PCR. The sample holds 100,000 to 150,000 clones, roughly 72% seen once. Remarks on this clone: Its antigen is still unknown.

The source material was PBMCs. The sequence was obtained from a woman in her forties or fifties in good health and CMV-seronegative.

The CDR3 is CASSGLSPASYEQYF. The CDR3, as DNA: TGTGCCAGCAGTGGACTGTCCCCCGCCTCCTACGAGCAGTACTTC. The J gene is TRBJ2-7, the V gene TRBV28, with TRBD2 as a possible D gene (5 bases). CDR3 length: 15 amino acids. Germline V gene data show CDR1 as MDHEN and CDR2 as SYDVKM. The V end was cut by 5 bases, the J end by 0 bases, with 14 bases between.